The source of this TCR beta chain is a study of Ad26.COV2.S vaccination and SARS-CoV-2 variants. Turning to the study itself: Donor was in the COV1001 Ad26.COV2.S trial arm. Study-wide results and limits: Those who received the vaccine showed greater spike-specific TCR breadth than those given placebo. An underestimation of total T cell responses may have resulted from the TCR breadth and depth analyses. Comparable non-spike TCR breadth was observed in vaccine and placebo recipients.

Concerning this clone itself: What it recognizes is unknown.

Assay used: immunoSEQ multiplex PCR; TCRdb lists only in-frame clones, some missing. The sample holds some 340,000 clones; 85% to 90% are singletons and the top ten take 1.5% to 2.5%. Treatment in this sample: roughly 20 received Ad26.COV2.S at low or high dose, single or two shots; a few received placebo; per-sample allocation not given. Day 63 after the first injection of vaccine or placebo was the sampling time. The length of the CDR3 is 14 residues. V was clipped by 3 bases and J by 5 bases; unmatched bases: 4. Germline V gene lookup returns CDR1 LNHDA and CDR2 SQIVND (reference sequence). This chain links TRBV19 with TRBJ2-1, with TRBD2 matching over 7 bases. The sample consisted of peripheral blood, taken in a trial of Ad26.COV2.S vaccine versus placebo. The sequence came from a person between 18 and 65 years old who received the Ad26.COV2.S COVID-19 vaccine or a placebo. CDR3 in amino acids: CASSMWGGDNEQFF. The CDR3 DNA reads TGTGCCAGTAGTATGTGGGGGGGAGACAATGAGCAGTTCTTC.